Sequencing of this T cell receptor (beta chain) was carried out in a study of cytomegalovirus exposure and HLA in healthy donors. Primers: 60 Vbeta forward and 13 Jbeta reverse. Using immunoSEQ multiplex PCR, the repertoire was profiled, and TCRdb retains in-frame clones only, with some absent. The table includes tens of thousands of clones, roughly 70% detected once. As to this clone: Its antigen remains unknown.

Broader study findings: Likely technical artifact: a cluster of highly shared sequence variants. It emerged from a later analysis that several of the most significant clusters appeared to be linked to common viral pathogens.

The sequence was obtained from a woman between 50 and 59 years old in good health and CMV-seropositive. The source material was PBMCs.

For the CDR3, the DNA is TGTGCCAGCAGCTTAGGACTAGCCGAGGACAATGAGCAGTTCTTC. This gives the protein CASSLGLAEDNEQFF. This sequence joins TRBV11-2 and TRBJ2-1; the match to TRBD2 covers 7 bases. Trimming removed 1 base from V and 5 bases from J; junction bases left unmatched: 5. The CDR3 runs 15 residues. Germline V lookup: CDR1 SGHAT, CDR2 FQNNGV.